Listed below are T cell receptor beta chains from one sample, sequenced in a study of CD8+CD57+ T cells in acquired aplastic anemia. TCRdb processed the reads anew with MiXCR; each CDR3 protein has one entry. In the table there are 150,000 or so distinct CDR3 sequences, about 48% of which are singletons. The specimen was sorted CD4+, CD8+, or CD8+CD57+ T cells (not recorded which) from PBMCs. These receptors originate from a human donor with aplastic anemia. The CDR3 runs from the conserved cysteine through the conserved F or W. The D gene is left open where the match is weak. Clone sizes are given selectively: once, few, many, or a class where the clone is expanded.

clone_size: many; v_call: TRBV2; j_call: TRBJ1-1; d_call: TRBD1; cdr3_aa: CASRALQGADTEAFF; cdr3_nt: TGTGCCAGCAGGGCACTACAGGGGGCAGACACTGAAGCTTTCTTT
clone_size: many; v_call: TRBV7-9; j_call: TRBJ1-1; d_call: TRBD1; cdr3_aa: CASTQWGQGAPNTEAFF; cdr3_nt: TGTGCCAGCACCCAATGGGGACAGGGGGCCCCAAACACTGAAGCTTTCTTT
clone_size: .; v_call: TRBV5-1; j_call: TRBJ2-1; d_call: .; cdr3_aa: CASSFVPIQDFYNEQFF; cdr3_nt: TGCGCCAGCAGCTTTGTCCCGATTCAGGACTTTTACAATGAGCAGTTCTTC
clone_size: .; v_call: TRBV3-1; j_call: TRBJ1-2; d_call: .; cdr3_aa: CASSQGGGPHGYTF; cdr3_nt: TGTGCCAGCAGCCAGGGAGGGGGACCCCATGGCTACACCTTC
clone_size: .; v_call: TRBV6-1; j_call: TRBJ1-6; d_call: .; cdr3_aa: CASVPGPPNSPLHF; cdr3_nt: TGTGCCAGCGTGCCGGGACCCCCAAATTCACCCCTCCACTTT
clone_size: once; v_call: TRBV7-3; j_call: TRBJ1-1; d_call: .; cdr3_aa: CASSSGRSTEASF; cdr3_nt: TGTGCCAGCAGCTCTGGACGGAGCACTGAAGCTTCCTTT
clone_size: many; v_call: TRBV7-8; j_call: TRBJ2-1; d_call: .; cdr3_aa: CASSADYLPDNEQFF; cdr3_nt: TGTGCCAGCAGCGCCGACTACTTGCCGGACAATGAGCAGTTCTTC
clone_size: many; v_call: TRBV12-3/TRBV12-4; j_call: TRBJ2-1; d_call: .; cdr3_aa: CASSWTDPYNEQFF; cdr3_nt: TGTGCCAGCAGTTGGACAGATCCCTACAATGAGCAGTTCTTC
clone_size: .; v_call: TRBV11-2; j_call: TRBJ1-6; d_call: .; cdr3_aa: CASSLHRGVDNSPLHF; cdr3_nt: TGTGCCAGCAGCCTACACAGAGGGGTGGATAATTCACCCCTCCACTTT
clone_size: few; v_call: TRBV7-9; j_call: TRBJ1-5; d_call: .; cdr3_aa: CASSLDGQGAQHF; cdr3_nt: TGTGCCAGCAGCTTAGATGGCCAAGGGGCCCAGCATTTT
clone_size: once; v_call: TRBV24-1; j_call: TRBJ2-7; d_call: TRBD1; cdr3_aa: CATSDAGQGAYEQYF; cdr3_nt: TGTGCCACCAGTGACGCGGGACAGGGGGCCTACGAGCAGTACTTC
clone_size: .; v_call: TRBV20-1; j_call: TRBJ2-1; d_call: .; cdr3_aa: CSARDLAGSDLSEQFF; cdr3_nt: TGCAGCGCTAGAGATCTTGCGGGGTCTGACTTAAGTGAGCAGTTCTTC
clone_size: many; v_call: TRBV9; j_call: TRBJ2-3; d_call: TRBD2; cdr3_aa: CASSKGAGGVTDTQYF; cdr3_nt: TGTGCCAGCAGCAAGGGGGCGGGAGGGGTCACAGATACGCAGTATTTT
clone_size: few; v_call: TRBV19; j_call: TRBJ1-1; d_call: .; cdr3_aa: CASTRAGANTEAFF; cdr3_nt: TGTGCCAGTACGCGGGCAGGGGCAAACACTGAAGCTTTCTTT
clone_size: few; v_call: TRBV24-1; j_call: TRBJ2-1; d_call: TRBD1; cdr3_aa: CATSRQGYNEQFF; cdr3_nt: TGTGCCACCAGCCGACAGGGGTACAATGAGCAGTTCTTC
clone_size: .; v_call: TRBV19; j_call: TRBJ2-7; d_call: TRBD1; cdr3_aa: CASSTRTGPQYF; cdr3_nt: TGTGCCAGTAGTACGAGGACAGGACCGCAGTACTTC
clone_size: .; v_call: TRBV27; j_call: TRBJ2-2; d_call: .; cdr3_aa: CASSPYLDGTGELFF; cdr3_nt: TGTGCCAGCAGTCCCTACCTTGACGGGACCGGGGAGCTGTTTTTT
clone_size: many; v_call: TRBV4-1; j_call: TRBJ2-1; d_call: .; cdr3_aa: CASSRPGSSSDGEQFF; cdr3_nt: TGCGCCAGCAGCAGACCCGGCAGTAGCAGTGATGGTGAGCAGTTCTTC
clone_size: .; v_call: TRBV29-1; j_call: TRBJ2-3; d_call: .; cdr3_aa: CSVGDGRDTQYF; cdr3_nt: TGCAGCGTTGGGGATGGACGGGATACGCAGTATTTT
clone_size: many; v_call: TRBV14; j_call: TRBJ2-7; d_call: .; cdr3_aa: CASSQDYRSAEYF; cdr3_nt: TGTGCCAGCAGCCAAGATTACCGCAGCGCGGAGTACTTC
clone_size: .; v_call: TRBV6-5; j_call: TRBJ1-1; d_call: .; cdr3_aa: CASSYNGGGEAFF; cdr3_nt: TGTGCCAGCAGTTACAACGGGGGGGGTGAAGCTTTCTTT
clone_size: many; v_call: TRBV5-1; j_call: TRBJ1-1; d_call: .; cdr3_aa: CASSPGQQNTEAFF; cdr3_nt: TGCGCCAGTTCCCCGGGACAACAGAACACTGAAGCTTTCTTT
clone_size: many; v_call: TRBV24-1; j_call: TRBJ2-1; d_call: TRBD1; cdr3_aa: CATSDLGGTSYNEQFF; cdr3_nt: TGTGCCACCAGTGATTTAGGGGGCACCTCCTACAATGAGCAGTTCTTC
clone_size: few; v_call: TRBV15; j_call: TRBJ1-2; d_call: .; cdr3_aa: CATSRDKIYGYTF; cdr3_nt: TGTGCCACCAGCAGAGATAAGATCTATGGCTACACCTTC
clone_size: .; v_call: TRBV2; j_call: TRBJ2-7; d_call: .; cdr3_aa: CASSPRDTSIPYEQYF; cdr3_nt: TGTGCCAGCAGTCCCCGGGACACCTCGATCCCATACGAGCAGTACTTC
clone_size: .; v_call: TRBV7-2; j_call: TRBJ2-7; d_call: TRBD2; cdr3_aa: CASSSIGLVQYF; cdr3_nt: TGTGCCAGCAGCTCCATCGGACTAGTTCAGTACTTC
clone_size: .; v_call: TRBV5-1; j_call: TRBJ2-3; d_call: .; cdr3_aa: CASSLDGSTQYF; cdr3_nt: TGCGCCAGCAGCTTGGACGGTTCGACGCAGTATTTT
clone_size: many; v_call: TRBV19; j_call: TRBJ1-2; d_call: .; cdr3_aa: CASSIRAGDPDGYTF; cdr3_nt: TGTGCCAGTAGTATAAGGGCAGGGGATCCCGATGGCTACACCTTC
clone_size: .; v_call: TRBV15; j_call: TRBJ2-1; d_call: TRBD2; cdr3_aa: CATSLRTGGRNEQFF; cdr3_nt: TGTGCCACCAGCTTAAGGACGGGGGGGCGGAATGAGCAGTTCTTC
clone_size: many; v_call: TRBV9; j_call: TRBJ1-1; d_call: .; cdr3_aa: CASSVAFGNTEAFF; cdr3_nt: TGTGCCAGCAGCGTAGCATTTGGGAACACTGAAGCTTTCTTT
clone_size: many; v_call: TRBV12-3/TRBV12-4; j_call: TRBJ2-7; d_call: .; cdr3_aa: CASSPNSGLIYEQYF; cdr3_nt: TGTGCCAGCAGTCCCAACTCGGGCCTGATCTACGAGCAGTACTTC
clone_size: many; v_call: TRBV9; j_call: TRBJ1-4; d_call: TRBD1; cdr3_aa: CASSVGTGRGLFF; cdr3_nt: TGTGCCAGCAGCGTAGGGACAGGCCGGGGGTTGTTTTTT
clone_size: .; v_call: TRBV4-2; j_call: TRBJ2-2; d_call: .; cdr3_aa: CASSQVVAGELFF; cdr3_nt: TGTGCCAGCAGCCAAGTTGTAGCCGGGGAGCTGTTTTTT
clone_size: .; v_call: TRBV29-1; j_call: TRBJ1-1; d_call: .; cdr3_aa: CSPGRNTEAFF; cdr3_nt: TGCAGTCCCGGGAGGAACACTGAAGCTTTCTTT
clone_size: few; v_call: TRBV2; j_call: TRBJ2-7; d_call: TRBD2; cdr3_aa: CASSEGLAGGSYEQYF; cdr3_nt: TGTGCCAGCAGTGAGGGACTAGCGGGAGGGTCCTACGAGCAGTACTTC
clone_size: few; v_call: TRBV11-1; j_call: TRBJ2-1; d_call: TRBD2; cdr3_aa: CASSLSVLLAGTYNEQFF; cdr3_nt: TGTGCCAGCAGCCTCTCCGTTTTACTAGCGGGAACCTACAATGAGCAGTTCTTC
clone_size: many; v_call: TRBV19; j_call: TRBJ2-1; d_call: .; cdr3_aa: CASSLGATPYNEQFF; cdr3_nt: TGTGCCAGTAGCCTGGGGGCTACACCCTACAATGAGCAGTTCTTC